The clone carrying this TCR beta chain was found many times. Germline V lookup: CDR1 SEHNR, CDR2 FQNEAQ (reference sequence). V was trimmed by 5 bases and J by 1 base, leaving 13 bases between them. This CDR3 comprises 15 residues. From the RACE reads, TCRdb called clonotypes with MiXCR, one entry per CDR3 protein. The sample lists roughly 38,000 distinct CDR3 sequences; 3.5% to 4% were seen once. Time point of the sample: patch test 1, 2 weeks after DPC sensitization. Treatment of the sample: therapeutic diphenylcyclopropenone sensitization with weekly scalp DPC. Whole blood that had not been fractionated was the source of extracted total RNA. Each donor was an alopecia patient between 18 and 70 years of age who qualified for DPC. The sample comes from a study of human T cells and chemical hapten exposure. Across the study: Chiefly female patients presented with alopecia areata, totalis or universalis. From small differences in pooled library volume came most of the variation in per-sample TCR yields.

The receptor was isolated from a man aged 50 or older with alopecia areata. Some clones in this sample may be carry-over from other donors' samples. The chain combines TRBV7-9 with TRBJ2-3, with D possibly being TRBD1 (6 bases). The sequenced sample was whole blood, obtained in connection with sensitization to the hapten diphenylcyclopropenone (DPC). The DNA of the CDR3 is TGTGCCAGCAGCCTTAGACAGGTCGGCACAGATACGCAGTATTTT. The encoded protein is CASSLRQVGTDTQYF.